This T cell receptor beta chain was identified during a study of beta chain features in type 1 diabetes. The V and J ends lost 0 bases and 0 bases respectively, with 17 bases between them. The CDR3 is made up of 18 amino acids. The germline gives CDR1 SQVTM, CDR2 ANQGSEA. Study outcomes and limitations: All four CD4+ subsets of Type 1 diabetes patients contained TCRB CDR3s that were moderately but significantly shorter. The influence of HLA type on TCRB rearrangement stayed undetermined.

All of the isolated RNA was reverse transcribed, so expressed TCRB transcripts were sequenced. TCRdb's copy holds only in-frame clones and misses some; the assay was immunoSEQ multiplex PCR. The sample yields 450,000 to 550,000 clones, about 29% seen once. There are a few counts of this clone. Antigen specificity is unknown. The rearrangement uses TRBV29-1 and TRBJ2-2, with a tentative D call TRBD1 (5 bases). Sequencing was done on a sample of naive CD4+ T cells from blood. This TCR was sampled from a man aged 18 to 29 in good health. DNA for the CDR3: TGCAGCGTTGAAGATCTAACAGGCAGCAAATCGAACACCGGGGAGCTGTTTTTT. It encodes CSVEDLTGSKSNTGELFF.